The 13 T cell receptor beta chains below were found in one sample sequenced in a study of blood T cell repertoires in COVID-19. Repertoires were generated with immunoSEQ multiplex PCR, while TCRdb's copy carries only in-frame clones and drops some. The sample consists of some 320,000 clones, roughly 85% of them appearing once. The sequenced sample was peripheral blood. The receptors stem from a human donor in a cohort sampled during active COVID-19.

The V call is TRBV9, the J call TRBJ2-1, with D maybe TRBD2 (6 bases). Germline V gives CDR1 SGDLS, CDR2 YYNGEE. This CDR3 has 14 residues. V lost 0 bases and J 10 bases, leaving 14 bases between the germline ends. The CDR3 here is CASSVGGGAGEQFF. As DNA, the CDR3 is TGTGCCAGCAGCGTAGGTGGCGGGGCCGGGGAGCAGTTCTTC.

This chain joins TRBV5-4 and TRBJ1-2; 7 positions agree with TRBD1. Trimming at V came to 9 bases and at J to 4 bases, leaving 6 bases not matched to a gene. Germline loops: CDR1 SGHNT, CDR2 YYREEE (reference sequence). This CDR3 spans 12 amino acids. The CDR3 DNA follows: TGTGCCACTAACCGGGACAGCTATGGCTACACCTTC. Its protein product is CATNRDSYGYTF.

This clone was counted a single time. The rearrangement uses TRBV6-6 and TRBJ2-2, with 9 bases identical to TRBD2. Germline V gives CDR1 MNHNY, CDR2 SVGAGI (reference sequence). The CDR3 runs 14 residues. V lost 10 bases and J lost 7; bases outside the gene matches: 10. CDR3 nucleotide sequence: TGTGCCACATCAGAGCGGGGGGTGGTCGGGGAGCTGTTTTTT. It encodes CATSERGVVGELFF.

The chain is built from TRBV7-3 and TRBJ2-2, with 10 bases aligning to TRBD2. The germline CDR1 and CDR2 sequences are SGHTA and FQGTGA. Trimming at V came to 3 bases and at J to 1 base, leaving 5 bases not matched to a gene. The CDR3 length is 17 residues. CDR3 in DNA: TGTGCCAGCAGCTTCCCAGCTAGCGGGGGGAACACCGGGGAGCTGTTTTTT. Protein sequence: CASSFPASGGNTGELFF.

The rearrangement links TRBV3-1 (or the pseudogene TRBV3-2) to TRBJ2-3, with TRBD2 matching 8 bases. The V gene end was trimmed by 2 bases and the J gene end by 1 base; junction bases not matched to a gene: 8. CDR3 length: 17 residues. CDR1 LGHDT and CDR2 YNNKEL come from the germline V gene (reference sequence). DNA for the CDR3: TGTGCCAGCAGCCAATCCACCGGGGGGGACGGCACAGATACGCAGTATTTT. Translation gives CASSQSTGGDGTDTQYF.

In its sample, this clone was seen a few times. This chain connects TRBV2 to TRBJ1-1, with 9 nucleotides matching TRBD1. Germline assignment: CDR1 SNHLY and CDR2 FYNNEI. The V gene end was trimmed by 7 bases and the J gene end by 5 bases; junction bases not matched to a gene: 8. The CDR3 has 14 residues. The DNA for the CDR3 is TGTGCCAGCAAGGACAGGGGTGTAGGAACTGAAGCTTTCTTT. This codes for CASKDRGVGTEAFF.

V gene TRBV6-5 combines with J gene TRBJ2-7; TRBD1 aligns across 10 bases. Trimming removed 10 bases from V and 4 bases from J; junction bases left unmatched: 10. Germline values: CDR1 MNHEY, CDR2 SVGAGI. The length of the CDR3 is 14 residues. The CDR3 protein is CATATGTGAYEQYF. In nucleotides, the CDR3 is TGTGCCACCGCGACCGGGACAGGGGCTTACGAGCAGTACTTC.

The chain has TRBV2 and TRBJ1-2; TRBD1 aligns across 7 bases. Trimming took 8 bases from V and 8 from J; bases not matched to a gene: 5. The CDR3 has 11 amino acids. Germline V CDR1 and CDR2: SNHLY, FYNNEI. The CDR3 DNA sequence: TGTGCCAGCGGGACAGCCAACGGCTACACCTTC. Translated: CASGTANGYTF.

J is TRBJ2-3 and V is TRBV2, with TRBD1 matching over 11 bases. CDR1 and CDR2 (germline): SNHLY, FYNNEI. The CDR3 sequence is 14 residues long. The trim removed 9 bases at V and 2 bases at J, leaving 4 bases unmatched. The CDR3 protein is CARRDRGDTDTQYF. The CDR3 region has the DNA TGTGCCAGGCGGGACAGGGGGGACACAGATACGCAGTATTTT.

This clone has a single count. The chain employs TRBV12-3 or TRBV12-4 and TRBJ2-7, with a tentative D call TRBD1 (6 bases). The CDR3 is made up of 13 amino acids. Trimming left V 6 bases short and J 5 bases short, with 14 bases between. This chain's CDR3 is CASSLGGSNEQYF. CDR3 nucleotide sequence: TGTGCCAGCAGCCTAGGGGGTAGTAACGAGCAGTACTTC.

This clone was detected a few times. This chain joins TRBV6-5 and TRBJ2-7; D not certain. This CDR3 contains 14 residues. Germline V gene data show CDR1 as MNHEY and CDR2 as SVGAGI. V lost 7 bases, J lost 0 bases, and 13 bases lay in between. This CDR3 is CASKARQSSYEQYF. For the CDR3, the DNA is TGTGCCAGCAAGGCCAGGCAGAGCTCCTACGAGCAGTACTTC.

This chain connects TRBV2 to TRBJ1-5; unclear D gene. Looked up from germline, CDR1 is SNHLY and CDR2 is FYNNEI. V dropped 6 bases and J dropped 3 bases, with 9 bases sitting between them. This CDR3 contains 13 residues. As DNA, the CDR3 is TGTGCCAGCAGGCAGACATTCAATCAGCCCCAGCATTTT. As protein: CASRQTFNQPQHF. Variable domain in full (rest from reference TRBV2 and TRBJ1-5): EPEVTQTPSHQVTQMGQEVILRCVPISNHLYFYWYRQILGQKVEFLVSFYNNEISEKSEIFDDQFSVERPDGSNFTLKIRSTKLEDSAMYFCASRQTFNQPQHFGDGTRLSIL.

This chain links TRBV5-1 with TRBJ2-3, with 14 bases identical to TRBD2. V was clipped by 0 bases and J by 1 base; unmatched bases: 4. The CDR3 is 18 residues long. The V gene's germline CDR1 is SGHRS and CDR2 YFSETQ. DNA for the CDR3: TGCGCCAGCAGCTTGGGACTAGCGGGGGGGCTCGGCACAGATACGCAGTATTTT. This encodes CASSLGLAGGLGTDTQYF.